These 14 T cell receptor beta chains share one sample of origin, sequenced in a study of blood T cell repertoires in COVID-19. Profiled with immunoSEQ multiplex PCR; TCRdb holds only in-frame clones, not every one. Among under 300,000 clones listed, approximately 84% were seen once. The sequencing input was PBMCs or T cells enriched from blood (not recorded which). Receptors originate from a woman in her thirties or forties with acute COVID-19.

The chain has TRBV11-2 and TRBJ2-2, with TRBD2 matching 11 bases. V shed 3 bases, J shed 3 bases, and the junction held 0 bases outside the gene matches. The CDR3 sequence is 15 residues long. Germline loops: CDR1 SGHAT, CDR2 FQNNGV. The CDR3 loop reads CASSLGLADTGELFF. The CDR3 bases are TGTGCCAGCAGCTTGGGACTAGCGGACACCGGGGAGCTGTTTTTT.

This clone was counted a single time. The J gene is TRBJ2-7, the V gene TRBV7-9; D unclear. V gave up 10 bases and J gave up 2 bases, with 12 bases separating them. This CDR3 contains 12 residues. Germline CDR1 is SEHNR and CDR2 is FQNEAQ (reference sequence). CDR3 in amino acids: CAISDGAYEQYF. The CDR3 nucleotides read TGTGCCATATCCGACGGAGCCTACGAGCAGTACTTC.

The genes are TRBV9 and TRBJ1-1, with 7 nucleotides matching TRBD1. The CDR3 is 17 amino acids. Germline assignment: CDR1 SGDLS and CDR2 YYNGEE. With V trimmed by 0 bases and J by 0 bases, 8 bases remained unmatched. CDR3: CASSVDGDSLLNTEAFF. CDR3 nucleotides: TGTGCCAGCAGCGTAGACGGGGACAGCCTACTGAACACTGAAGCTTTCTTT.

This chain uses TRBV2 with TRBJ2-7; D might be TRBD2 (6 bases). V was shortened by 6 bases and J by 8 bases, with 14 bases between the two germline ends. The germline CDR1 and CDR2 sequences are SNHLY and FYNNEI. The CDR3 is made up of 12 amino acids. The CDR3 sequence: CASRLGEVKQYF. The CDR3, as DNA: TGTGCCAGCAGACTGGGGGAGGTCAAGCAGTACTTC.

The V gene is TRBV13, the J gene TRBJ2-2; D not resolved. V gave up 0 bases and J gave up 4 bases, with 9 bases separating them. The CDR3 extends over 15 amino acids. Germline lookup yields CDR1 PRHDT and CDR2 FYEKMQ (reference sequence). In nucleotides, the CDR3 is TGTGCCAGCAGCTTAGGCACGATACTCACCGGGGAGCTGTTTTTT. This encodes CASSLGTILTGELFF. The entire variable domain, with the rest obtained from reference TRBV13 and TRBJ2-2, is as follows: AAGVIQSPRHLIKEKRETATLKCYPIPRHDTVYWYQQGPGQDPQFLISFYEKMQSDKGSIPDRFSAQQFSDYHSELNMSSLELGDSALYFCASSLGTILTGELFFGEGSRLTVL.

The chain joins TRBV6-5 to TRBJ2-5, with D possibly TRBD2 on 5 matching bases. CDR1 and CDR2 from the germline V gene are MNHEY and SVGAGI. The V gene lost 0 bases and the J gene lost 1 base, with 12 bases spanning the gap. The CDR3 contains 16 residues. The CDR3 DNA follows: TGTGCCAGCAGTTACTCAAGCGGTAGCCCCCAAGAGACCCAGTACTTC. It encodes CASSYSSGSPQETQYF.

This rearrangement joins TRBV4-1 to TRBJ2-5; 11 bases match TRBD2. The germline V gene has CDR1 MGHRA and CDR2 YSYEKL. The CDR3 spans 18 residues. Unmatched junction bases numbered 8, after V lost 0 bases and J lost 2 bases. The CDR3 spells CASSQERTSGSRQETQYF. DNA of the CDR3: TGCGCCAGCAGCCAAGAACGTACTAGCGGGAGTCGGCAAGAGACCCAGTACTTC.

The chain recombines TRBV6-1 with TRBJ1-1; D remains unclear. Trimming removed 1 base at V and 13 bases at J, with 16 bases between. The germline gives CDR1 MNHNS, CDR2 SASEGT. The CDR3 covers 13 residues. DNA of the CDR3: TGTGCCAGCAGTGAAGGGACGGACCGGGAGGGTTTCTTT. This translates into CASSEGTDREGFF.

This rearrangement joins TRBV29-1 to TRBJ1-6; D not certain. CDR1 SQVTM and CDR2 ANQGSEA come from the germline V gene. This CDR3 region has 11 residues. V was cut by 6 bases and J by 4 bases, with 4 bases left in between. CDR3 DNA sequence: TGCAGCGTGTCGTATAATTCACCCCTCCACTTT. Protein product: CSVSYNSPLHF.

The genes are TRBV6-1 and TRBJ1-6; maybe TRBD1 (6 bases). Germline V gene lookup returns CDR1 MNHNS and CDR2 SASEGT. V lost 3 bases to trimming and J lost 8 bases, with 8 bases between them. CDR3 length: 13 amino acids. CDR3: CASSDRGDSPLHF. CDR3 nucleotide sequence: TGTGCCAGCAGTGACAGGGGCGATTCACCCCTCCACTTT.

This sequence joins TRBV13 and TRBJ2-3, with D possibly being TRBD1 (5 bases). Germline CDR1 reads PRHDT; CDR2 reads FYEKMQ (reference sequence). CDR3 size: 14 residues. Trimming took off 0 bases at V and 2 bases at J, with 6 bases between the two ends. The CDR3 spells CASSLGRDTDTQYF. CDR3 in DNA: TGTGCCAGCAGCTTAGGCAGGGACACAGATACGCAGTATTTT.

This clone turned up a few times. The chain couples TRBV2 to TRBJ2-5; 8 bases agree with TRBD2. Germline-derived CDR1 and CDR2 are SNHLY and FYNNEI. V lost 7 bases, J lost 5 bases, and 12 bases stayed unmatched. The CDR3 runs 15 residues. The CDR3 coding sequence is TGTGCCAGCAAAAGAGCTAGCGGGTCGGGGGAGACCCAGTACTTC. This gives the protein CASKRASGSGETQYF.

The chain is built from TRBV11-2 and TRBJ1-1; D remains unclear. The CDR3 has 15 residues. V was cut by 4 bases and J by 4 bases, with 16 bases left in between. The germline CDR1 and CDR2 sequences are SGHAT and FQNNGV. The CDR3 nucleotides are TGTGCCAGCAGCTCCCTGGACCGAGGGATCACTGAAGCTTTCTTT. Protein sequence: CASSSLDRGITEAFF.

In this sample, this clone turned up once. The rearrangement links TRBV19 to TRBJ2-6; weak D call: TRBD1 (6 bases). Germline CDR1 reads LNHDA; CDR2 reads SQIVND (reference sequence). Trimming removed 1 base from V and 2 bases from J, with 6 bases in between. CDR3 length equals 15 residues. The CDR3 protein is CASSIGQAGANVLTF. The CDR3 DNA reads TGTGCCAGTAGTATAGGACAGGCTGGGGCCAACGTCCTGACTTTC.